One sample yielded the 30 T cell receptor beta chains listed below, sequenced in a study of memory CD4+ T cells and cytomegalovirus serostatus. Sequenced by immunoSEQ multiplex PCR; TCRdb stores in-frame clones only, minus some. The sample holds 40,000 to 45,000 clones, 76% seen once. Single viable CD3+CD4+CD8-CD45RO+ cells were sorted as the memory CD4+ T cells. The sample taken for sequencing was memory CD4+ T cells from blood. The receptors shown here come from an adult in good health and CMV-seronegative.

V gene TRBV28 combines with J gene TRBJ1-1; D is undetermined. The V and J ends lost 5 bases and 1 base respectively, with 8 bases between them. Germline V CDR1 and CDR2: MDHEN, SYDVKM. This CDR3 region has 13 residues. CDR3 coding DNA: TGTGCCAGCAGTAAATACAAGAACACTGAAGCTTTCTTT. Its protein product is CASSKYKNTEAFF.

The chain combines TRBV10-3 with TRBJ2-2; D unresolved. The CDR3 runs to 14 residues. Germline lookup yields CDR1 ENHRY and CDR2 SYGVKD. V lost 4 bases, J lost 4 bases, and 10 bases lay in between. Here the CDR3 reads CAISGLGSTGELFF. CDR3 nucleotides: TGTGCCATCAGTGGTCTAGGCAGCACCGGGGAGCTGTTTTTT.

The CDR3 nucleotides are TGCAGCGCGGGCCGGGACAGGGGGCGTGTGGAGCAGTACTTC. Residues: CSAGRDRGRVEQYF. This rearrangement joins TRBV29-1 to TRBJ2-7, with TRBD1 matching 12 bases. Germline CDR1 reads SQVTM; CDR2 reads ANQGSEA. Trimming removed 7 bases from V and 7 bases from J; junction bases left unmatched: 11. The CDR3 totals 14 residues.

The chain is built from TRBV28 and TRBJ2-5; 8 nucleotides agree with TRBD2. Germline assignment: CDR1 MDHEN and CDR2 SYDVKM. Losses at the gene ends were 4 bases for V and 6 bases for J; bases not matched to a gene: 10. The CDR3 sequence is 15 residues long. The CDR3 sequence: CASSSSGLVKKTQYF. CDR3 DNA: TGTGCCAGCAGTTCATCGGGACTAGTAAAGAAGACCCAGTACTTC. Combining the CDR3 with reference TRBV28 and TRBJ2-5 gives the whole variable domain DVKVTQSSRYLVKRTGEKVFLECVQDMDHENMFWYRQDPGLGLRLIYFSYDVKMKEKGDIPEGYSVSREKKERFSLILESASTNQTSMYLCASSSSGLVKKTQYFGPGTRLLVL.

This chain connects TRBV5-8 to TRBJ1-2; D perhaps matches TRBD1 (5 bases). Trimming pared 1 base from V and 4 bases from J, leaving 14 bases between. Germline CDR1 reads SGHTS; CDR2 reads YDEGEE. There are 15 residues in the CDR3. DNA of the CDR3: TGTGCCAGCAGCTTGTTTCAGGGCCAGGGCTATGGCTACACCTTC. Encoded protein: CASSLFQGQGYGYTF. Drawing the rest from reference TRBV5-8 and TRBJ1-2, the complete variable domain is EAGVTQSPTHLIKTRGQQATLRCSPISGHTSVYWYQQALGLGLQFLLWYDEGEERNRGNFPPRFSGRQFPNYSSELNVNALELEDSALYLCASSLFQGQGYGYTFGSGTRLTVV.

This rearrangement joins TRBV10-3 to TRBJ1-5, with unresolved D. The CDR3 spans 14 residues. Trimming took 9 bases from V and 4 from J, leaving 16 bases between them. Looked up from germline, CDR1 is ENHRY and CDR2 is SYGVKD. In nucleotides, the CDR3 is TGTGCCATTGGAGGCCAAGGAGGGAATCAGCCCCAGCATTTT. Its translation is CAIGGQGGNQPQHF.

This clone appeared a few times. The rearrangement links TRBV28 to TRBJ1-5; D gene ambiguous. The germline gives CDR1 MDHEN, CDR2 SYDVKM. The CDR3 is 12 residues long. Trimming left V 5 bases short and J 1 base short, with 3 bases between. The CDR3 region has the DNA TGTGCCAGCAGTATGAGCAATCAGCCCCAGCATTTT. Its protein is CASSMSNQPQHF.

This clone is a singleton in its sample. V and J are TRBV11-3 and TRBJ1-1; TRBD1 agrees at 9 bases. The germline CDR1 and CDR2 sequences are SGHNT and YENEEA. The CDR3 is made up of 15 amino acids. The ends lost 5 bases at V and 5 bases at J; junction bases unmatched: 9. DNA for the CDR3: TGTGCCAGCAGCCAAGGGGGACAGGGTAGGACTGAAGCTTTCTTT. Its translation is CASSQGGQGRTEAFF.

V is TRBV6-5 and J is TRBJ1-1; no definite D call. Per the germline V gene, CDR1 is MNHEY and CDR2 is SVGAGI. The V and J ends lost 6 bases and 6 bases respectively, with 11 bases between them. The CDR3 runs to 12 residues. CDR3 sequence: CASSPLGAEAFF. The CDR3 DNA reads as TGTGCCAGCAGCCCTCTTGGGGCTGAAGCTTTCTTT.

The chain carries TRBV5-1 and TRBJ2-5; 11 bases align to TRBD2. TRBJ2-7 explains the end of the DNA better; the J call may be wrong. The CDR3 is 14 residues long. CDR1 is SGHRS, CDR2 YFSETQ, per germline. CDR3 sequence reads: CATSTSGGQYEQYF. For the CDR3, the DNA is TGCGCCACTTCAACTAGCGGGGGCCAATACGAGCAGTACTTC.

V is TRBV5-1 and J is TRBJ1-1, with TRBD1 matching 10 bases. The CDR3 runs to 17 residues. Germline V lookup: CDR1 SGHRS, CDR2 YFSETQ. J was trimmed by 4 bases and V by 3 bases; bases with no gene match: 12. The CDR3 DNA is TGCGCCAGCAGCTGGACAGGGGGGTTTTTGGTGGGCACTGAAGCTTTCTTT. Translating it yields CASSWTGGFLVGTEAFF. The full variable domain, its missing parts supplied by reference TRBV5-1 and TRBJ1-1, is KAGVTQTPRYLIKTRGQQVTLSCSPISGHRSVSWYQQTPGQGLQFLFEYFSETQRNKGNFPGRFSGRQFSNSRSEMNVSTLELGDSALYLCASSWTGGFLVGTEAFFGQGTRLTVV.

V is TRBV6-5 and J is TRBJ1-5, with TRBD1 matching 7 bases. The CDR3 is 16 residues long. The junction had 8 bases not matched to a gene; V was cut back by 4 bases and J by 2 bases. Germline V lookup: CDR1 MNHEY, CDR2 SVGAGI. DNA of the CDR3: TGTGCCAGCAGTTCGAACAGGGGCGTAGGCAATCAGCCCCAGCATTTT. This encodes CASSSNRGVGNQPQHF.

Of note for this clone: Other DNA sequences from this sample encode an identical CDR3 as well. CDR3 DNA: TGTGCCAGCGGACGGGGGGGATACAATGAGCAGTTCTTC. Translating gives CASGRGGYNEQFF. The rearrangement uses TRBV11-3 and TRBJ2-1, with 8 bases that match TRBD2. CDR1 SGHNT and CDR2 YENEEA come from the germline V gene. V lost 8 bases to trimming and J lost 4 bases; unmatched junction nucleotides: 4. The CDR3 is 13 residues long.

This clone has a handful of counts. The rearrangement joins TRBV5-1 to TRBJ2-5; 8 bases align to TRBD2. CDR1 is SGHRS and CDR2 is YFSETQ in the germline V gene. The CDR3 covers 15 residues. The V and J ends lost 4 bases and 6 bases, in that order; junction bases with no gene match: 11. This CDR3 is CASSPSAGAGKTQYF. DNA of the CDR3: TGCGCCAGCAGCCCCTCAGCGGGGGCGGGGAAGACCCAGTACTTC. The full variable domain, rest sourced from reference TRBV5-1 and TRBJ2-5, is KAGVTQTPRYLIKTRGQQVTLSCSPISGHRSVSWYQQTPGQGLQFLFEYFSETQRNKGNFPGRFSGRQFSNSRSEMNVSTLELGDSALYLCASSPSAGAGKTQYFGPGTRLLVL.

CDR3 nucleotide sequence: TGTGCCAGCAGCAAACAGGGGCGAGGCTCTGGGGCCAACGTCCTGACTTTC. As protein: CASSKQGRGSGANVLTF. The V and J genes are TRBV7-9 and TRBJ2-6; 7 bases align to TRBD1. The V and J ends lost 5 bases and 0 bases, in that order; junction bases with no gene match: 7. Germline CDR1 is SEHNR and CDR2 is FQNEAQ (reference sequence). The CDR3 has 17 amino acids.

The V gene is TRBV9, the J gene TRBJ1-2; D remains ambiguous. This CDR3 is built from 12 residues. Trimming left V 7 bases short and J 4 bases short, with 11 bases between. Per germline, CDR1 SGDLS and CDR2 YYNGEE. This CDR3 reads CASVSWVYGYTF. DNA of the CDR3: TGTGCCAGCGTATCGTGGGTCTATGGCTACACCTTC.

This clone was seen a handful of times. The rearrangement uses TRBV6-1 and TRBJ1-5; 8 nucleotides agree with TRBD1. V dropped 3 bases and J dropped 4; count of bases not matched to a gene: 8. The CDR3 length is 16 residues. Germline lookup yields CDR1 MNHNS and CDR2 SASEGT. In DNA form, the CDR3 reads TGTGCCAGCAGTGATCAGGGGGCGTTGTCAAATCAGCCCCAGCATTTT. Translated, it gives CASSDQGALSNQPQHF.

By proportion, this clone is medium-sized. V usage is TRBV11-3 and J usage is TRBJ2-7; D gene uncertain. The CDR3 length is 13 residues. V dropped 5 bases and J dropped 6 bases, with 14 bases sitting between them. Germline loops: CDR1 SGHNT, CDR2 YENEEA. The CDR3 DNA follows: TGTGCCAGCAGCAGCACACTCTTTGGCGAGCAGTACTTC. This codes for CASSSTLFGEQYF.

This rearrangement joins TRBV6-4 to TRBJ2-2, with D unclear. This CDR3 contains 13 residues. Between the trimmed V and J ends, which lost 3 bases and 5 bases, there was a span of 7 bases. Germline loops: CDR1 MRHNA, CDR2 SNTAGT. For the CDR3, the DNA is TGTGCCAGCAGTGAACAGTCGACCGGGGAGCTGTTTTTT. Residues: CASSEQSTGELFF.

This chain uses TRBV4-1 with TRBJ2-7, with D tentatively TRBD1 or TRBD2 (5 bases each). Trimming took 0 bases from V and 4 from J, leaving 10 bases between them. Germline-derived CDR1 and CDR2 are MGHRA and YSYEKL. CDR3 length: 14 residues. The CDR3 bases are TGCGCCAGCAGCCAAGAGAGGGGTCGGTACGAGCAGTACTTC. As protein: CASSQERGRYEQYF.

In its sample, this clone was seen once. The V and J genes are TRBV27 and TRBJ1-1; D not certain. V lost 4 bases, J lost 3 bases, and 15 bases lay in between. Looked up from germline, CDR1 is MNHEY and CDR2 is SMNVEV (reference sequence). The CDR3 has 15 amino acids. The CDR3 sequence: CASSYAGTQDTEAFF. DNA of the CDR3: TGTGCCAGCAGTTACGCGGGAACTCAGGACACTGAAGCTTTCTTT.

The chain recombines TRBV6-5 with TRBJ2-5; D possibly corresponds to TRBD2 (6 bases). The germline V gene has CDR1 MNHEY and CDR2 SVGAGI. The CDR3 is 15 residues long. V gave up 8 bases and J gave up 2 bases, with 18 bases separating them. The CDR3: CASGTGGALQETQYF. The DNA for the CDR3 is TGTGCCAGCGGCACCGGGGGAGCTCTTCAAGAGACCCAGTACTTC.

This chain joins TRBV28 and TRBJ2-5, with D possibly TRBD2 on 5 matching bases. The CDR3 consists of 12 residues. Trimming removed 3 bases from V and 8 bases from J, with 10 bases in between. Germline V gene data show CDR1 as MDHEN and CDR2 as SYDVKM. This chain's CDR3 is CASSLLGVTQYF. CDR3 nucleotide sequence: TGTGCCAGCAGTTTGCTCGGGGTAACCCAGTACTTC.

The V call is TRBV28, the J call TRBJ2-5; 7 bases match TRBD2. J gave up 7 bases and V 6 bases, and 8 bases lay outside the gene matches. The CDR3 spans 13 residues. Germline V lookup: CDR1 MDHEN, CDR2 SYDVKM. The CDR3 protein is CASRAGPRGTQYF. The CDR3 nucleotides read TGTGCCAGCAGAGCGGGACCCCGGGGGACCCAGTACTTC.

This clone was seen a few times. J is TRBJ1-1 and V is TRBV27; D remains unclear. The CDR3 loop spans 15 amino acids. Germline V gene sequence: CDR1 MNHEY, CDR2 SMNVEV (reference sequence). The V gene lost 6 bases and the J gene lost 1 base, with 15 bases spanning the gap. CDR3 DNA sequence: TGTGCCAGCAGCCGTCGTAAGTCGACGAACACTGAAGCTTTCTTT. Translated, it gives CASSRRKSTNTEAFF.

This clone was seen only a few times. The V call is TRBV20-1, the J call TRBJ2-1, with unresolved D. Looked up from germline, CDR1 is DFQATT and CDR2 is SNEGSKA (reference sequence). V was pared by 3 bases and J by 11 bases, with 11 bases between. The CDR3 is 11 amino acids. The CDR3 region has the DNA TGCAGTGCTAGTCGAGGTGAGAAGCAGTTCTTC. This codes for CSASRGEKQFF.

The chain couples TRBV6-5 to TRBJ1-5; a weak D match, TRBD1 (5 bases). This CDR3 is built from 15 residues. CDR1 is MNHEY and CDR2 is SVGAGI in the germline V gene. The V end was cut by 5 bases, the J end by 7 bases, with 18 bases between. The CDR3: CASSPATQGYQPQHF. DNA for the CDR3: TGTGCCAGCAGTCCAGCGACCCAGGGATACCAGCCCCAGCATTTT.

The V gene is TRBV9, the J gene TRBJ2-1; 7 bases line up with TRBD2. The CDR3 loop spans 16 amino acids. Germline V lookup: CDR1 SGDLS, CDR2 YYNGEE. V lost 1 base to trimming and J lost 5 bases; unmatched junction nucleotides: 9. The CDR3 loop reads CASSVSGGELNNEQFF. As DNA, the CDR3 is TGTGCCAGCAGCGTAAGTGGGGGGGAGTTGAACAATGAGCAGTTCTTC.

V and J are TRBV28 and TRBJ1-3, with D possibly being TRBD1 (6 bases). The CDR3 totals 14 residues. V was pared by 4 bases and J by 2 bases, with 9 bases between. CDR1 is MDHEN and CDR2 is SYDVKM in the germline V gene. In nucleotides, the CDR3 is TGTGCCAGCAGTTCGGCAGGGGCTGGAAACACCATATATTTT. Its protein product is CASSSAGAGNTIYF.

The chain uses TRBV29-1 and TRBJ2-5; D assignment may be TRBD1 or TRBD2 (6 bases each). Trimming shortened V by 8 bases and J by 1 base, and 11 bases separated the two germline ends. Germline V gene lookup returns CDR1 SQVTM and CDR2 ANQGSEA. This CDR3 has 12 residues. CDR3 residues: CSPPGAQETQYF. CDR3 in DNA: TGCAGCCCCCCGGGGGCCCAAGAGACCCAGTACTTC.